The rows below give T cell receptor beta chains drawn from one sample of a study of CD8 T cells in ankylosing spondylitis. TCRdb recomputed calls from the 5' RACE reads with MiXCR, one row per CDR3 protein. This sample has approximately 150,000 distinct CDR3 sequences, with around a third found just once. The sequenced material came from synovial fluid, either unsorted or a sorted T cell fraction (not recorded which). The receptors shown here come from a male donor with ankylosing spondylitis. CDR3s include the opening cysteine and the closing phenylalanine or tryptophan. The D gene is left open where the match is weak. Not every row has a clone size; where given, it reads once, few, many or a size class.

v_gene	d_gene	len	j_gene	abundance	CDR3aa	CDR3nt
TRBV20-1	TRBD1	17	TRBJ1-1	-	CSALRLRPGGAGTEAFF	TGCAGTGCCCTACGGCTGAGGCCAGGGGGCGCGGGCACTGAAGCTTTCTTT
TRBV12-3/TRBV12-4	TRBD1	14	TRBJ2-3	-	CASSKRQGADTQYF	TGTGCCAGCAGTAAACGACAGGGAGCGGATACGCAGTATTTT
TRBV4-1	-	14	TRBJ1-4	-	CASSREGIGEKLFF	TGCGCCAGCAGCCGCGAGGGTATCGGTGAAAAACTGTTTTTT
TRBV9	-	15	TRBJ1-2	many	CASSGSGKTNYGYTF	TGTGCCAGCAGCGGCTCAGGGAAAACTAACTATGGCTACACCTTC
TRBV4-3	-	16	TRBJ2-2	many	CASSQDYQTNTGELFF	TGCGCCAGCAGCCAAGACTACCAGACGAACACCGGGGAGCTGTTTTTT
TRBV15	-	15	TRBJ1-6	-	CATSRDRTSGSPLHF	TGTGCCACCAGCAGAGATCGAACTTCGGGTTCACCCCTCCACTTT
TRBV20-1	TRBD2	13	TRBJ2-1	few	CSAGLAGGNEQFF	TGCAGTGCTGGACTAGCGGGGGGTAATGAGCAGTTCTTC
TRBV6-1	-	13	TRBJ1-1	many	CASSGVGYTEAFF	TGTGCCAGCAGTGGTGTAGGATACACTGAAGCTTTCTTT
TRBV11-2	-	13	TRBJ1-1	-	CASSNHLGGRAFF	TGTGCCAGCAGCAACCATTTGGGGGGGAGAGCTTTCTTT
TRBV28	TRBD1	15	TRBJ2-1	many	CASRPGTGGYNEQFF	TGTGCCAGCAGGCCCGGGACAGGGGGCTACAATGAGCAGTTCTTC
TRBV21-1	-	16	TRBJ1-6	-	CASSKQGQGGSSPLHF	TGTGCCAGCAGCAAACAGGGACAGGGAGGTAGTTCACCCCTCCACTTT
TRBV1	-	18	TRBJ2-2	few	CTSSQAPAGGPNTGELFF	TGCACCAGCAGCCAAGCCCCAGCGGGAGGGCCGAACACCGGGGAGCTGTTTTTT
TRBV7-2	-	13	TRBJ2-7	-	CASSRVGNYEQYF	TGTGCCAGCAGCCGAGTAGGAAACTACGAGCAGTACTTC
TRBV30	-	10	TRBJ1-1	few	CAWTRLEAFF	TGTGCCTGGACAAGACTTGAAGCTTTCTTT
TRBV9	TRBD2	15	TRBJ2-3	-	CASSVIAGETDTQYF	TGTGCCAGCAGCGTAATAGCGGGAGAAACAGATACGCAGTATTTT
TRBV7-9	-	15	TRBJ2-5	-	CASSLVVVGVETQYF	TGTGCCAGCAGCTTGGTAGTCGTAGGAGTAGAGACCCAGTACTTC
TRBV6-1	-	13	TRBJ2-7	-	CASTRQTLYEQYF	TGTGCCAGCACGAGACAGACCCTCTACGAGCAGTACTTC
TRBV5-1	-	20	TRBJ2-5	-	CASSLAQVVGAGDARETQYF	TGCGCCAGCAGCTTGGCCCAGGTGGTTGGGGCAGGGGACGCCCGAGAGACCCAGTACTTC
TRBV25-1	-	17	TRBJ1-5	few	CASSEYPGQRGNQPQHF	TGTGCCAGCAGTGAATATCCAGGACAGAGGGGCAATCAGCCCCAGCATTTT
TRBV6-2/TRBV6-3	-	15	TRBJ1-1	-	CASSYAAGPNTEAFF	TGTGCCAGCAGTTACGCGGCAGGGCCGAACACTGAAGCTTTCTTT
TRBV29-1	TRBD2	15	TRBJ2-1	-	CSVELAGGRYNEQFF	TGCAGCGTTGAATTGGCGGGAGGGCGGTACAATGAGCAGTTCTTC
TRBV24-1	TRBD2	18	TRBJ2-5	-	CATSDPSPTSGRGETQYF	TGTGCCACCAGTGATCCATCTCCGACTAGCGGGAGAGGAGAGACCCAGTACTTC
TRBV20-1	-	12	TRBJ1-1	-	CSAPDMNTEAFF	TGCAGTGCCCCGGATATGAACACTGAAGCTTTCTTT
TRBV5-1	-	14	TRBJ1-2	-	CASSLTRGRNGYTF	TGCGCCAGCAGCTTGACGAGGGGGAGGAATGGCTACACCTTC
TRBV20-1	TRBD1	15	TRBJ2-1	-	CSARALGDSYNEQFF	TGCAGTGCGAGAGCTTTGGGGGACAGCTACAATGAGCAGTTCTTC
TRBV5-1	-	13	TRBJ2-1	many	CASSPGVTNEQFF	TGCGCCAGCAGCCCCGGGGTGACCAATGAGCAGTTCTTC
TRBV20-1	-	15	TRBJ1-6	few	CSATSQGHDNSPLHF	TGCAGTGCAACGAGTCAGGGACACGATAATTCACCCCTCCACTTT
TRBV4-2	TRBD2	19	TRBJ2-6	-	CASSQSLAGGPTGANVLTF	TGTGCCAGCAGCCAGTCACTAGCGGGGGGGCCGACTGGGGCCAACGTCCTGACTTTC
TRBV6-5	-	15	TRBJ1-2	-	CASSYSRAGNYGYTF	TGTGCCAGCAGTTACTCTAGGGCAGGGAACTATGGCTACACCTTC
TRBV7-3	TRBD2	15	TRBJ2-5	once	CASSLSGSPKETQYF	TGTGCCAGCAGCTTAAGCGGGAGTCCTAAAGAGACCCAGTACTTC
TRBV3-1	-	12	TRBJ1-5	few	CASSQGDQPQHF	TGTGCCAGCAGCCAAGGGGATCAGCCCCAGCATTTT
TRBV15	-	16	TRBJ1-5	-	CATSRSGGTGNQPQHF	TGTGCCACCAGCAGAAGTGGGGGGACGGGCAATCAGCCCCAGCATTTT
TRBV6-2/TRBV6-3	-	15	TRBJ1-1	-	CASSYNGGSNTEAFF	TGTGCCAGCAGTTACAACGGAGGGTCCAACACTGAAGCTTTCTTT
TRBV5-5	TRBD1	14	TRBJ2-7	once	CATTKQGDSYEQYF	TGTGCCACCACGAAACAGGGGGATTCCTACGAGCAGTACTTC
TRBV28	TRBD1	12	TRBJ2-1	-	CASSSRGQGRFF	TGTGCCAGCAGTTCCCGGGGACAGGGGAGGTTCTTC
TRBV29-1	TRBD2	16	TRBJ2-1	few	CSVGSLSGSSYNEQFF	TGCAGCGTGGGCTCCCTTAGCGGGAGCTCCTACAATGAGCAGTTCTTC
TRBV24-1	-	16	TRBJ2-1	-	CATSDSLATDINEQFF	TGTGCCACCAGTGATTCTTTGGCGACAGATATAAATGAGCAGTTCTTC
TRBV7-8	TRBD2	14	TRBJ2-7	few	CASSLVVGEGEQYF	TGTGCCAGCAGCTTAGTCGTAGGGGAGGGTGAGCAGTACTTC
TRBV19	-	11	TRBJ2-1	many	CASSGDNEQFF	TGTGCCAGTAGTGGGGACAATGAGCAGTTCTTC
TRBV3-1	-	16	TRBJ1-3	many	CASSKSRGTGGNTIYF	TGTGCCAGCAGTAAAAGCAGGGGAACAGGCGGAAACACCATATATTTT
TRBV28	-	13	TRBJ1-5	-	CASSLPRNQPQHF	TGTGCCAGCAGTCTCCCTAGGAATCAGCCCCAGCATTTT
TRBV6-5	-	14	TRBJ1-1	-	CASSSGRGSAEAFF	TGTGCCAGCAGTTCCGGACGGGGCTCCGCTGAAGCTTTCTTT
TRBV6-1	-	11	TRBJ2-7	few	CASSETYEQYF	TGTGCCAGCAGTGAGACCTACGAGCAGTACTTC
TRBV14	TRBD1	18	TRBJ1-6	-	CASSQMLPGQGWNSPLHF	TGTGCCAGCAGCCAAATGCTGCCGGGACAGGGGTGGAATTCACCCCTCCACTTT
TRBV12-3/TRBV12-4	TRBD1	16	TRBJ2-7	-	CASSPVGDSYSYEQYF	TGTGCCAGCAGCCCCGTGGGGGACAGCTATTCCTACGAGCAGTACTTC
TRBV12-3/TRBV12-4	-	11	TRBJ2-7	-	CASSPADLQYF	TGTGCCAGCAGCCCCGCGGATCTGCAGTACTTC
TRBV5-1	TRBD2	15	TRBJ2-1	-	CASRRAGGEHNEQFF	TGCGCCAGCAGGAGAGCGGGAGGGGAGCACAATGAGCAGTTCTTC
TRBV3-1	-	13	TRBJ2-5	few	CASSQDERETQYF	TGTGCCAGCAGCCAAGATGAAAGGGAGACCCAGTACTTC
TRBV5-1	TRBD2	13	TRBJ2-7	few	CASSTSGSYEQYF	TGCGCCAGCAGCACTAGCGGGTCCTACGAGCAGTACTTC
TRBV7-9	-	13	TRBJ1-2	many	CATRTGGSGGYTF	TGTGCCACCAGAACTGGGGGCAGTGGTGGCTACACCTTC
TRBV9	TRBD2	15	TRBJ2-7	many	CASSAAPGTSYEQYF	TGTGCCAGCAGCGCCGCTCCTGGGACTAGCTACGAGCAGTACTTC
TRBV12-3/TRBV12-4	TRBD2	19	TRBJ2-3	few	CASTPGRTSGRWGTDTQYF	TGTGCCAGCACCCCGGGTCGGACTAGCGGGAGATGGGGCACAGATACGCAGTATTTT
TRBV24-1	TRBD1	17	TRBJ1-5	-	CATSDRDRNRCDQPQHF	TGTGCCACCAGTGACCGGGACAGAAATCGTTGTGATCAGCCCCAGCATTTT
TRBV20-1	TRBD1	15	TRBJ2-7	few	CSARAHRDSSYEQYF	TGCAGTGCTAGAGCTCACCGGGACAGCTCCTACGAGCAGTACTTC
TRBV20-1	-	12	TRBJ2-1	-	CSASDATNEQFF	TGCAGTGCTAGCGACGCGACCAATGAGCAGTTCTTC
TRBV29-1	-	13	TRBJ2-2	few	CSARRAPSGELFF	TGCAGCGCCCGACGGGCTCCGTCCGGGGAGCTGTTTTTT